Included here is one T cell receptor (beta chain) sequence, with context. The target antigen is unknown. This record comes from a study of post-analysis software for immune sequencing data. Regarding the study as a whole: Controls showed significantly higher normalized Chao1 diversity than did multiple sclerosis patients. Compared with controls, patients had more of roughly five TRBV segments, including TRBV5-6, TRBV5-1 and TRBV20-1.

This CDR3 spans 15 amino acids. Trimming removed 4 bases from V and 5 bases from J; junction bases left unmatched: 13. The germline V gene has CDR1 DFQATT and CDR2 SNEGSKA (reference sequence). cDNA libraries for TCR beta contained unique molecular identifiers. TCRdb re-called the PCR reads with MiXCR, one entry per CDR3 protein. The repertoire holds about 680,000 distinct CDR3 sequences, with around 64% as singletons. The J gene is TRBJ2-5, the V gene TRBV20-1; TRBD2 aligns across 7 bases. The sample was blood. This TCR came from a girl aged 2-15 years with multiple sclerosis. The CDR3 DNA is TGCAGTGCTAAGTACCCGTCCGGGAGGAGGGAGACCCAGTACTTC. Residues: CSAKYPSGRRETQYF.